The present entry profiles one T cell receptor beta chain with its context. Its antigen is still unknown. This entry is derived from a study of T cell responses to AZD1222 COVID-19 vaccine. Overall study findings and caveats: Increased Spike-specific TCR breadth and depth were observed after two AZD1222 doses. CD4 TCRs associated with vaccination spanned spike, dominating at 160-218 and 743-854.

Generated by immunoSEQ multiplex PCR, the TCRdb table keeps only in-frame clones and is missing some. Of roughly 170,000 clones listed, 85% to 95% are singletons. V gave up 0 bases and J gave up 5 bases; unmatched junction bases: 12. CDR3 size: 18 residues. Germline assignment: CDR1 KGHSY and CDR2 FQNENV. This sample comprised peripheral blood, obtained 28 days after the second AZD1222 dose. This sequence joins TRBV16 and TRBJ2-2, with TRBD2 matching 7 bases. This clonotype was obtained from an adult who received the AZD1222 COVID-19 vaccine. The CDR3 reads CASSQSPSGARSTGELFF. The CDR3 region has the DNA TGTGCCAGCAGCCAATCCCCTAGCGGAGCTAGGAGTACCGGGGAGCTGTTTTTT.